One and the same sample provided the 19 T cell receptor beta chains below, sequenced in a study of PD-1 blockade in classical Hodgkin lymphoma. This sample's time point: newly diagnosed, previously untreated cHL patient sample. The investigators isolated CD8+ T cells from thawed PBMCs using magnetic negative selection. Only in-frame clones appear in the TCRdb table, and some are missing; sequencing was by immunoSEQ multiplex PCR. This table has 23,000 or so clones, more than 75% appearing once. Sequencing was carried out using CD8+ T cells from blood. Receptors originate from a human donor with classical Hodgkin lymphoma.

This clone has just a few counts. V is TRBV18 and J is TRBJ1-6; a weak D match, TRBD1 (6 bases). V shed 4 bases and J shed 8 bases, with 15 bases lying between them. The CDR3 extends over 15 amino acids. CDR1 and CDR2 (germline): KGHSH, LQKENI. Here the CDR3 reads CASSRLGQYDSPLHF. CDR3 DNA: TGTGCCAGCTCACGACTCGGACAGTACGATTCACCCCTCCACTTT.

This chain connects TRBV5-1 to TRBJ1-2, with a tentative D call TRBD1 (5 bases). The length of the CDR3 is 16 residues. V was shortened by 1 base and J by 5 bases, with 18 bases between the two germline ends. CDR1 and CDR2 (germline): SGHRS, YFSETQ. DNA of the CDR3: TGCGCCAGCAGCTTGAGGGGCGGGATGATATGGTATGGCTACACCTTC. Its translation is CASSLRGGMIWYGYTF.

CDR3 protein: CASSFPSDYTGELFF. In nucleotides, the CDR3 is TGTGCCAGCAGTTTTCCCAGCGACTACACCGGGGAGCTGTTTTTT. V and J are TRBV28 and TRBJ2-2; D gene uncertain. CDR3 size: 15 residues. V was cut by 3 bases and J by 3 bases, with 11 bases left in between. Germline CDR1 reads MDHEN; CDR2 reads SYDVKM.

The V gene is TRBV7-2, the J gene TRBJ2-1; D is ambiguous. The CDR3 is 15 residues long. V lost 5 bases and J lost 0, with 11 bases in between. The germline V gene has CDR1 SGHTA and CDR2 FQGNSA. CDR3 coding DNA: TGTGCCAGCAGCCCCAGCGTAGACTCCTACAATGAGCAGTTCTTC. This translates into CASSPSVDSYNEQFF.

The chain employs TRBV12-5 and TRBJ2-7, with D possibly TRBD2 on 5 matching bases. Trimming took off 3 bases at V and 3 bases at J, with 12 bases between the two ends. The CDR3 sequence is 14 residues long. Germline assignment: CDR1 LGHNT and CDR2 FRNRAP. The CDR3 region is CASGLSGEIYEQYF. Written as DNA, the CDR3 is TGTGCTAGTGGTTTATCTGGGGAGATCTACGAGCAGTACTTC.

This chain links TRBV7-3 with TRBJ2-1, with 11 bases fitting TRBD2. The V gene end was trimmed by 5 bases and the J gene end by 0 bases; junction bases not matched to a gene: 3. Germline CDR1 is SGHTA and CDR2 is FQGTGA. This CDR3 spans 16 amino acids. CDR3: CASSVTSGSSYNEQFF. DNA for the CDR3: TGTGCCAGCAGCGTCACTAGCGGGAGCTCCTACAATGAGCAGTTCTTC.

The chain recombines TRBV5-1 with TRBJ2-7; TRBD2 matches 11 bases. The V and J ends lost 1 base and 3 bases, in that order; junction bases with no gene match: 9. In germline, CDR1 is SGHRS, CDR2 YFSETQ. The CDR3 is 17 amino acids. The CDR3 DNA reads TGCGCCAGCAGCTTGTGGGGACTAGCGGACCCGATCTACGAGCAGTACTTC. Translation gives CASSLWGLADPIYEQYF.

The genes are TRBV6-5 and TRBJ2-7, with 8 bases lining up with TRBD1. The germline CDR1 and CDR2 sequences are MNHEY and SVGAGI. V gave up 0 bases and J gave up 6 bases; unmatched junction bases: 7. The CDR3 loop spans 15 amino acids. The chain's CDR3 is CASSYSSGGWIEQYF. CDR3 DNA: TGTGCCAGCAGTTACTCCTCAGGGGGCTGGATCGAGCAGTACTTC.

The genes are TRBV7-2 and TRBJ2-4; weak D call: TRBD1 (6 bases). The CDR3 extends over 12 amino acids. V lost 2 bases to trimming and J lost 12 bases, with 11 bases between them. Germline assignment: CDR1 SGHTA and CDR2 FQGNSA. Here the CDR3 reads CASSLLGATQYF. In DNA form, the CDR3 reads TGTGCCAGCAGCTTACTGGGGGCGACTCAGTACTTC.

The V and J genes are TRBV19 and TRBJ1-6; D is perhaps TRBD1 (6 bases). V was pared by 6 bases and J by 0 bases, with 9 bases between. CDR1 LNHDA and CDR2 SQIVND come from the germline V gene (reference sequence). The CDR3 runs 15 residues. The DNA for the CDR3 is TGTGCCAGTAGCGACAGGTTCTCCTATAATTCACCCCTCCACTTT. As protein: CASSDRFSYNSPLHF. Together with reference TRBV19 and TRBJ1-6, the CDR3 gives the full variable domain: DGGITQSPKYLFRKEGQNVTLSCEQNLNHDAMYWYRQDPGQGLRLIYYSQIVNDFQKGDIAEGYSVSREKKESFPLTVTSAQKNPTAFYLCASSDRFSYNSPLHFGNGTRLTVT.

The DNA for the CDR3 is TGCGCCAGCAGCCACCGAGGGACCGGGACTAGGAGCACAGATACGCAGTATTTT. Its protein product is CASSHRGTGTRSTDTQYF. The rearrangement uses TRBV4-1 and TRBJ2-3; 8 bases align to TRBD2. The trim removed 3 bases at V and 0 bases at J, leaving 11 bases unmatched. The germline V gene has CDR1 MGHRA and CDR2 YSYEKL. The CDR3 is 18 amino acids.

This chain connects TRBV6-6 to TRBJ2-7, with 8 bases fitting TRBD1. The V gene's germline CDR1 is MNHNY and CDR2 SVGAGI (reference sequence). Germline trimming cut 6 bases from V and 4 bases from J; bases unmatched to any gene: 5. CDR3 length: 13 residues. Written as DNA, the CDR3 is TGTGCCAGCAGACCAGGGGGCTCATACGAGCAGTACTTC. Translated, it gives CASRPGGSYEQYF.

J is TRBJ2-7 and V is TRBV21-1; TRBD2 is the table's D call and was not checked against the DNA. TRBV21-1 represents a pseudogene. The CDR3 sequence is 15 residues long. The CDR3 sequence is CASSSLSLGSYEQYF. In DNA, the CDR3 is TGTGCCAGCAGCAGCCTATCACTAGGGTCCTACGAGCAGTACTTC.

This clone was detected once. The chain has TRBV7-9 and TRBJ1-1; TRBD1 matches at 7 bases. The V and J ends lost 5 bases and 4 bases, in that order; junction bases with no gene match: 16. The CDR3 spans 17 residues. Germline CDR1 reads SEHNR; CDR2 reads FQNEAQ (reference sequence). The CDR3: CASSPTPGGGLGTEAFF. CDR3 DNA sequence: TGTGCCAGCAGCCCTACCCCAGGGGGGGGGCTCGGCACTGAAGCTTTCTTT.

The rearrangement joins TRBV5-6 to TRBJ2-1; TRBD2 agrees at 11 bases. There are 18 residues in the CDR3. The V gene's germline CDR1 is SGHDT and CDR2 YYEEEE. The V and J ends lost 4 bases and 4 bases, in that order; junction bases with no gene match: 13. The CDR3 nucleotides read TGTGCCAGCAGCCCCCCGGTCTCTAGCGGGAGGAAGTACAATGAGCAGTTCTTC. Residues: CASSPPVSSGRKYNEQFF.

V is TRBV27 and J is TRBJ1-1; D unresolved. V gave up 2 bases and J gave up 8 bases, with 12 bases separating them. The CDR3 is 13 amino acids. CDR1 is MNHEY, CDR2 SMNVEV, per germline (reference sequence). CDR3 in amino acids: CASSLGPQREAFF. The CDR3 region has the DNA TGTGCCAGCAGTTTAGGCCCACAGAGGGAAGCTTTCTTT.

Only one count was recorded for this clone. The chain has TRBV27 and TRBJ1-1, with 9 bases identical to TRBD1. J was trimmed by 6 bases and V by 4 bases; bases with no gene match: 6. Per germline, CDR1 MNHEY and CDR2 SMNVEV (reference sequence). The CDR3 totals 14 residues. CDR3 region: CASSSITGGAEAFF. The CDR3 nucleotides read TGTGCCAGCAGTTCGATCACAGGGGGCGCTGAAGCTTTCTTT.

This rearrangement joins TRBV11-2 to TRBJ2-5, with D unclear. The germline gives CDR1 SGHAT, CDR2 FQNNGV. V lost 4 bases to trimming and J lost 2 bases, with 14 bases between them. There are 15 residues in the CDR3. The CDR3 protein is CASSSRQILQETQYF. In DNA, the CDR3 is TGTGCCAGCAGCTCCCGGCAGATACTACAAGAGACCCAGTACTTC.

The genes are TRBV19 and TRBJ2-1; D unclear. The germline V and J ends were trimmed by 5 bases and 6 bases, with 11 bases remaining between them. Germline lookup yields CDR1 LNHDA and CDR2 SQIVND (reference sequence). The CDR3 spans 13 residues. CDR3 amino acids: CASSPLIRNEQFF. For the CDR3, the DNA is TGTGCCAGTAGTCCACTCATTCGCAATGAGCAGTTCTTC. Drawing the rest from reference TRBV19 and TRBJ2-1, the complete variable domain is DGGITQSPKYLFRKEGQNVTLSCEQNLNHDAMYWYRQDPGQGLRLIYYSQIVNDFQKGDIAEGYSVSREKKESFPLTVTSAQKNPTAFYLCASSPLIRNEQFFGPGTRLTVL.